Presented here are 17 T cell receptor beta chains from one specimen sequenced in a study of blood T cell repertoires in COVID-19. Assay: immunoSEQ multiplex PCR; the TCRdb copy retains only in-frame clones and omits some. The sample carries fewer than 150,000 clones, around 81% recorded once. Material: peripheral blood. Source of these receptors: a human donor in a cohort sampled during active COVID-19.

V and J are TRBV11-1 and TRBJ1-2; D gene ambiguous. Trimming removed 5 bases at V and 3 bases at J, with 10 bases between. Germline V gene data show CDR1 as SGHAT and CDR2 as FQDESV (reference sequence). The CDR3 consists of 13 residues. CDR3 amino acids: CASSPREDYGYTF. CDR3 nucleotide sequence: TGTGCCAGCAGCCCTCGGGAGGACTATGGCTACACCTTC.

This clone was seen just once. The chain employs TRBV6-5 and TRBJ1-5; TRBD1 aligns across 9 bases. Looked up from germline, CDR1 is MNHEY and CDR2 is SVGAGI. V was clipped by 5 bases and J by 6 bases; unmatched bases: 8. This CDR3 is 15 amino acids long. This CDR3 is CASSPGQGGIQPQHF. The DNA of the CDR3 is TGTGCCAGCAGTCCGGGACAGGGAGGGATTCAGCCCCAGCATTTT.

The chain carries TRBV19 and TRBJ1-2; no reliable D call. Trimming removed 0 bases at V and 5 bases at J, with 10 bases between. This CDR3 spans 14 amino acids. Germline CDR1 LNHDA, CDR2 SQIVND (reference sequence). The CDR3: CASSIEVEEYGYTF. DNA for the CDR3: TGTGCCAGTAGTATAGAGGTGGAGGAGTATGGCTACACCTTC.

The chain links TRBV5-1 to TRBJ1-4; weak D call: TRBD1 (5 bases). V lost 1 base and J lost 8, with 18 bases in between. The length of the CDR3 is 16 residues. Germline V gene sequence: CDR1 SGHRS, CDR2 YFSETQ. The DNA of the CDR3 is TGCGCCAGCAGCTTGTACCCACAGGACGTCAGGGAAAAACTGTTTTTT. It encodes CASSLYPQDVREKLFF.

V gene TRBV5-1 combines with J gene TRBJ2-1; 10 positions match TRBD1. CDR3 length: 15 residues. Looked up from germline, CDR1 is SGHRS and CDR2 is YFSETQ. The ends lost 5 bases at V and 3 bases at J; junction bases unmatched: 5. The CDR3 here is CASRVWDRGYNEQFF. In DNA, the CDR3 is TGCGCCAGCAGGGTCTGGGACAGGGGCTACAATGAGCAGTTCTTC.

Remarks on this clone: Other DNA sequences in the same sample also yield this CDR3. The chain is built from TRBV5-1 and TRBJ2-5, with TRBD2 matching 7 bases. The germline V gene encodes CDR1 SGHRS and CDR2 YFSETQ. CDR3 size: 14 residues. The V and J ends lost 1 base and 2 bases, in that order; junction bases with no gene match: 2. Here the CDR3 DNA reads TGCGCCAGCAGCTTGACGGGGGGTCAAGAGACCCAGTACTTC. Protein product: CASSLTGGQETQYF.

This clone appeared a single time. The CDR3, as DNA: TGTGCCAGCAGCTTAGTCCCGGGAGGGACCCAGTACTTC. It translates to CASSLVPGGTQYF. The rearrangement uses TRBV11-3 and TRBJ2-5; 7 bases are shared with TRBD2. Germline CDR1 is SGHNT and CDR2 is YENEEA. CDR3 size: 13 residues. Losses at the gene ends were 1 base for V and 7 bases for J; bases not matched to a gene: 3.

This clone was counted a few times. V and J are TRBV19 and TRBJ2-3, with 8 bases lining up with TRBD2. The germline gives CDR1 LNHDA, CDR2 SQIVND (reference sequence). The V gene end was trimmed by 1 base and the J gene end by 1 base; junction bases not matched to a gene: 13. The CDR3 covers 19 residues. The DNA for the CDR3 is TGTGCCAGTAGTATAGGGACTTGGCGGGGGGTCCCGGGCACAGATACGCAGTATTTT. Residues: CASSIGTWRGVPGTDTQYF.

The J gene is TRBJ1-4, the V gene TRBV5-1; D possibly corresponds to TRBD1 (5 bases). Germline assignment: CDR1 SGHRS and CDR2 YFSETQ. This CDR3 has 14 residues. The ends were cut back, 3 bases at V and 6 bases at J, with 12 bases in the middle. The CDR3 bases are TGCGCCAGCAGCTCGGGCAGGGTTGATGAAAAACTGTTTTTT. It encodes CASSSGRVDEKLFF.

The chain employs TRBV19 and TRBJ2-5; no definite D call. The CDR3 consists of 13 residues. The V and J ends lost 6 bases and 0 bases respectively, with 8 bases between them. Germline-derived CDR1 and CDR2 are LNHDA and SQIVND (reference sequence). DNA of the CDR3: TGTGCCAGTAGCCGGGTTCACCAAGAGACCCAGTACTTC. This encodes CASSRVHQETQYF.

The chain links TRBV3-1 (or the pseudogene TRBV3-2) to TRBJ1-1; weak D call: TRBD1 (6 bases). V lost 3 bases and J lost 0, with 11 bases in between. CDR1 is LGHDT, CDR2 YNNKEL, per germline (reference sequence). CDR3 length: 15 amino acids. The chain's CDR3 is CASSHRTAMNTEAFF. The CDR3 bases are TGTGCCAGCAGCCATCGGACAGCCATGAACACTGAAGCTTTCTTT.

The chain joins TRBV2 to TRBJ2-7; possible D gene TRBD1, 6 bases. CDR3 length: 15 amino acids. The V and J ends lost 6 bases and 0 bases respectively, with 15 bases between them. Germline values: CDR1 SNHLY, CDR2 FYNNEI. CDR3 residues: CASSSPGASSYEQYF. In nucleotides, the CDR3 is TGTGCCAGCAGCTCGCCAGGGGCGAGCTCCTACGAGCAGTACTTC.

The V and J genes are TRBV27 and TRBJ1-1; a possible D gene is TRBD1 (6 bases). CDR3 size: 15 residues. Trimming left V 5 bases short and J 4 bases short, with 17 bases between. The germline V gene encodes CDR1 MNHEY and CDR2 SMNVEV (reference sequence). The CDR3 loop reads CASSLQGGASTEAFF. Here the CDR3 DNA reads TGTGCCAGCAGTCTTCAAGGGGGAGCGAGCACTGAAGCTTTCTTT.

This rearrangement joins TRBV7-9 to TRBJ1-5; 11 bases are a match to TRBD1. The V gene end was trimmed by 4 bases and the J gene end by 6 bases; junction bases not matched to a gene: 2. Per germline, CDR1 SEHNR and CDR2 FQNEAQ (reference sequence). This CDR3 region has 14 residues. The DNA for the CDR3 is TGTGCCAGCAGCTGGGGACAGGGGGTTCAGCCCCAGCATTTT. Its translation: CASSWGQGVQPQHF.

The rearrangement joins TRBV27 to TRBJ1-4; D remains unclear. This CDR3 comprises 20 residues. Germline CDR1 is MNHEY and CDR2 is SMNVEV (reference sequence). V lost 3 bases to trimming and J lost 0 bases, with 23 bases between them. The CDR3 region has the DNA TGTGCCAGCAGTTTGAAGGCGGTGCAGAGAGAACGAGCAACTAATGAAAAACTGTTTTTT. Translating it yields CASSLKAVQRERATNEKLFF.

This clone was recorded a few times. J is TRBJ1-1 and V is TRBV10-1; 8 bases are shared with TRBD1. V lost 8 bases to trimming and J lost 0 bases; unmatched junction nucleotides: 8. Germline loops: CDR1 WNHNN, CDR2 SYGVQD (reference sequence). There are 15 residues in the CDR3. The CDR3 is CASAFSRGLNTEAFF. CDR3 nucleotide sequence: TGCGCCAGCGCTTTCTCCAGGGGGCTGAACACTGAAGCTTTCTTT.

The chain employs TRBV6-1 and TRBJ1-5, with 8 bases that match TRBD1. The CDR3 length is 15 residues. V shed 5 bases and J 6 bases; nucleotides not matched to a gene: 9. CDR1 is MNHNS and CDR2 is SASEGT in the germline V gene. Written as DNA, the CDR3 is TGTGCCAGCAGTATCCAGGGGGCTTTAGGTCAGCCCCAGCATTTT. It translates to CASSIQGALGQPQHF.